This TCR beta chain appears in the sequencing data of a study of T cell responses to AZD1222 COVID-19 vaccine. General study points: Spike-specific TCR breadth and depth grew following two AZD1222 doses. Across spike, vaccine-associated CD4 TCRs were found, dominant at 160-218 and 743-854.

With regard to this clone: Its specificity is unknown.

CDR3 size: 14 residues. Germline loops: CDR1 DFQATT, CDR2 SNEGSKA (reference sequence). V lost 3 bases to trimming and J lost 4 bases; unmatched junction nucleotides: 5. The protocol was immunoSEQ multiplex PCR, while the TCRdb copy is restricted to in-frame clones and leaves out a portion. Here the sample spans around 74,000 clones, 92% being singletons. Sequences were derived from peripheral blood, sampled on day 0 of MenACWY control vaccination. The sequence was collected from an adult in good health. The chain links TRBV20-1 to TRBJ2-2; TRBD2 matches 7 bases. The CDR3 region has the DNA TGCAGTGCTAGTTCCGCTAGCGGCACCGGGGAGCTGTTTTTT. This sequence encodes CSASSASGTGELFF.